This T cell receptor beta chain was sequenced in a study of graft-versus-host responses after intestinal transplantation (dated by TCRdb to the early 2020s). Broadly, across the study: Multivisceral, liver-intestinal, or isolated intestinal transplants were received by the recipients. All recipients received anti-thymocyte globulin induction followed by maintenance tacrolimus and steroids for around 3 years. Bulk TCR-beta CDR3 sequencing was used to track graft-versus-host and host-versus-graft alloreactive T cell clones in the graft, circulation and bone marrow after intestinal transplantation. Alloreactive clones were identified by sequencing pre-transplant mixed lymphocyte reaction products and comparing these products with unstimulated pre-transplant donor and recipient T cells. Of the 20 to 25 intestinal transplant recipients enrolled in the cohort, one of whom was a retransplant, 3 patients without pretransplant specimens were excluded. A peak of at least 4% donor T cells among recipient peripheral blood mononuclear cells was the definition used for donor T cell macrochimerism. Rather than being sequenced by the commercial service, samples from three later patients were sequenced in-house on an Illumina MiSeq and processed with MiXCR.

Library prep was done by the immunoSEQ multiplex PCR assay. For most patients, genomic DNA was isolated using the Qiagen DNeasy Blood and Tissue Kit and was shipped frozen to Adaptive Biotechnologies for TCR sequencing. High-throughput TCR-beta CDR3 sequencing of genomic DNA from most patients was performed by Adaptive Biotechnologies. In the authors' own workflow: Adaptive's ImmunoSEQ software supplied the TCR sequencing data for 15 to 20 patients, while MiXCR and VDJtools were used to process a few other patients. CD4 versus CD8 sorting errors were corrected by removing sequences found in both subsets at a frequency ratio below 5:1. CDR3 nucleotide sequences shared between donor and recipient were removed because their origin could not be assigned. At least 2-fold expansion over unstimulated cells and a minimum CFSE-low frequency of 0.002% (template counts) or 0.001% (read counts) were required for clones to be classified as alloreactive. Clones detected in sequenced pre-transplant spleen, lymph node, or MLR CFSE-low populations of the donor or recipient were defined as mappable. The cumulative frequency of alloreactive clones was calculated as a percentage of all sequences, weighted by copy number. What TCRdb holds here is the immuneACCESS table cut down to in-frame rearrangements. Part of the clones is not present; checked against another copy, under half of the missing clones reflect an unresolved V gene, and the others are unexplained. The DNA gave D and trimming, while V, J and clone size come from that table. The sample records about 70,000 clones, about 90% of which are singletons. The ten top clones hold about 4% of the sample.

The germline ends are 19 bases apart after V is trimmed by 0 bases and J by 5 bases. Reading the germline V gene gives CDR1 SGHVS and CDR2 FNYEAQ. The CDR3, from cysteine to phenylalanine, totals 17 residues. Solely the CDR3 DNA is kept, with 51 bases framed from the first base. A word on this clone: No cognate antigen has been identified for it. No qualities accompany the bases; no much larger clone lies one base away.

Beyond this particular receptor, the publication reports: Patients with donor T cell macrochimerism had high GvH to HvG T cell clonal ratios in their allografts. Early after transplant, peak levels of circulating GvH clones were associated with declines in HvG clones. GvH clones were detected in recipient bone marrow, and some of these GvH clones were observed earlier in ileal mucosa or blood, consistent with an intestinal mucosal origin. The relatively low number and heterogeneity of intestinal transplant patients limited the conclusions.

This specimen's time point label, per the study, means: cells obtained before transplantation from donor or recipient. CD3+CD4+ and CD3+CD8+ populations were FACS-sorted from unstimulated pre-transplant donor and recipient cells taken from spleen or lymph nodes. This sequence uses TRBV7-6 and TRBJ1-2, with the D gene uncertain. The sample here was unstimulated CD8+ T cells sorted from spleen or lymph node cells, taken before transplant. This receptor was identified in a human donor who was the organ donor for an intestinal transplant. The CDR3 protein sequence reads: CASSLASGPRLVYGYTF. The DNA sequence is TGTGCCAGCAGCTTAGCGTCGGGTCCCCGCTTGGTATATGGCTACACCTTC.